The clone carrying this T cell receptor (beta chain) was seen many times. These data belong to a study of T-cell reconstitution after alpha-beta-depleted transplantation in children. TCRbeta library preparation incorporated unique molecular identifiers. TCRdb itself ran the PCR reads through MiXCR, one entry per CDR3 protein. The sample shows about 110,000 distinct CDR3 sequences, under 13% of them seen only once. V gave up 1 base and J gave up 5 bases, with 4 bases separating them. Germline V CDR1 and CDR2: MNHNS, SASEGT. The CDR3 spans 12 residues. The source was PBMCs from the stem cell graft donor, collected from the stem cell graft. The chain combines TRBV6-1 with TRBJ2-3; no firm D call. The origin of this receptor is a human donor who donated a stem cell graft to a child with acute lymphoblastic leukemia. For the CDR3, the DNA is TGTGCCAGCAGTGAAGGGTTAGATACGCAGTATTTT. It translates to CASSEGLDTQYF.